One and the same sample provided the 20 T cell receptor beta chains below, sequenced in a study of blood T cell repertoires in COVID-19 (dated by TCRdb to 2020 to 2022). Libraries were made using the immunoSEQ multiplex PCR assay. In its TCRdb copy, this immuneACCESS table keeps in-frame sequences only and misses some clones. Where compared with another copy, unresolved V genes explain less than half of these, and the others have no known cause. The sample table contains roughly 200,000 clones; only one count was recorded for about 90% of them. Together, the top ten hold approximately 2.1% of the sample. Sequenced input: PBMCs or T cells enriched from blood (not recorded which). The receptor source for this set is a woman in her twenties or thirties who had recovered from COVID-19.

The chain uses TRBV30 and TRBJ1-2; the match to TRBD1 covers 7 bases. Germline trimming cut 6 bases from V and 4 bases from J; bases unmatched to any gene: 8. The germline V gene encodes CDR1 GTSNPN and CDR2 SVGIG (reference sequence). The CDR3 runs to 13 residues. CDR3 DNA sequence: TGTGCCTGCCGACAGGGAAGCGGCTATGGCTACACCTTC. Residues: CACRQGSGYGYTF.

In its sample, this clone was seen a few times. The genes are TRBV7-9 and TRBJ2-7; 14 bases fit TRBD2. The ends lost 5 bases at V and 2 bases at J; junction bases unmatched: 8. The CDR3 is 17 residues long. CDR1 is SEHNR, CDR2 FQNEAQ, per germline (reference sequence). The CDR3 loop is CASSPGTSGGLTYEQYF. DNA of the CDR3: TGTGCCAGCAGCCCCGGGACTAGCGGGGGCCTAACCTACGAGCAGTACTTC.

This chain uses TRBV30 with TRBJ2-7; 7 positions agree with TRBD2. The CDR3 is made up of 15 amino acids. Germline lookup yields CDR1 GTSNPN and CDR2 SVGIG (reference sequence). The trim removed 3 bases at V and 7 bases at J, leaving 15 bases unmatched. CDR3 in amino acids: CAWSPPGREEKEQYF. The CDR3 coding sequence is TGTGCCTGGAGCCCCCCGGGGAGGGAGGAAAAGGAGCAGTACTTC.

The V and J genes are TRBV7-2 and TRBJ2-3; 7 bases are shared with TRBD2. The CDR3 spans 17 residues. Per germline, CDR1 SGHTA and CDR2 FQGNSA. The trim removed 5 bases at V and 4 bases at J, leaving 15 bases unmatched. CDR3 nucleotides: TGTGCCAGCAGCCAAATGGGCCGGACTAGTAACGCAGATACGCAGTATTTT. The encoded protein is CASSQMGRTSNADTQYF.

The genes are TRBV3-1 (or the pseudogene TRBV3-2) and TRBJ2-7, with a tentative D call TRBD1 (6 bases). The V end was cut by 10 bases, the J end by 3 bases, with 19 bases between. Germline V gives CDR1 LGHDT, CDR2 YNNKEL (reference sequence). The CDR3 totals 14 residues. CDR3 protein: CATRPSGQVYEQYF. The CDR3 DNA sequence: TGTGCCACCAGACCTTCGGGACAAGTCTACGAGCAGTACTTC.

The chain joins TRBV5-1 to TRBJ1-5, with D possibly TRBD1 on 5 matching bases. The V end lost 0 bases, the J end lost 4 bases, and 11 bases lay between the germline ends. The CDR3 runs to 15 residues. Germline CDR1 and CDR2: SGHRS and YFSETQ. For the CDR3, the DNA is TGCGCCAGCAGCTTGGGCGACAGCTTTAATCAGCCCCAGCATTTT. This translates into CASSLGDSFNQPQHF.

This clone occurred once. The junction and the germline gene differ at one end; a read error may be behind it. This rearrangement joins TRBV6-5 to TRBJ1-2; 7 bases match TRBD1. The CDR3 loop spans 14 amino acids. Germline V lookup: CDR1 MNHEY, CDR2 SVGAGI. The CDR3 sequence: CASSYRGEGYGYTF. The CDR3, as DNA: TGCGCCAGCAGTTACAGGGGTGAAGGCTATGGCTACACCTTC.

The chain combines TRBV7-9 with TRBJ1-4; the D gene is possibly TRBD1 (5 bases). Germline V CDR1 and CDR2: SEHNR, FQNEAQ (reference sequence). The CDR3 is made up of 18 amino acids. V was shortened by 5 bases and J by 4 bases, with 23 bases between the two germline ends. The CDR3 nucleotides are TGTGCCAGCAGCCCCCGAGGAAGCTTGCAGGGATTTAATGAAAAACTGTTTTTT. Amino acids: CASSPRGSLQGFNEKLFF.

The chain recombines TRBV7-8 with TRBJ2-7, with D tentatively TRBD2 (6 bases). The germline V and J ends were trimmed by 5 bases and 1 base, with 15 bases remaining between them. Germline V CDR1 and CDR2: SGHVS, FQNEAQ. The CDR3 spans 15 residues. CDR3 nucleotides: TGTGCCAGCAGCCGCACAGGAGGGGTTTCCTACGAGCAGTACTTC. This gives the protein CASSRTGGVSYEQYF.

The chain has TRBV7-2 and TRBJ1-2; possible D gene TRBD1, 6 bases. V lost 0 bases and J lost 5, with 16 bases in between. From germline, CDR1 is SGHTA and CDR2 FQGNSA. This CDR3 contains 16 residues. As DNA, the CDR3 is TGTGCCAGCAGCTTAGCGGGGGCAGGGCCTCTGTATGGCTACACCTTC. Translation: CASSLAGAGPLYGYTF.

The rearrangement joins TRBV30 to TRBJ1-2; 10 bases fit TRBD1. V was pared by 1 base and J by 5 bases, with 16 bases of the junction left unmatched. The CDR3 is 18 residues long. Germline CDR1 and CDR2: GTSNPN and SVGIG (reference sequence). The CDR3: CAWSEPLPRDRGRYGYTF. Written as DNA, the CDR3 is TGTGCCTGGAGTGAACCCCTACCCCGGGACAGGGGAAGATATGGCTACACCTTC.

V gene TRBV7-2 combines with J gene TRBJ2-7, with D possibly TRBD1 on 5 matching bases. Trimming shortened V by 0 bases and J by 3 bases, and 9 bases separated the two germline ends. Germline V gene lookup returns CDR1 SGHTA and CDR2 FQGNSA. The CDR3 contains 14 residues. The CDR3 region is CASSLAARDYEQYF. CDR3 nucleotides: TGTGCCAGCAGCTTAGCAGCCAGGGACTACGAGCAGTACTTC.

The V call is TRBV11-2, the J call TRBJ2-1, with TRBD2 matching 7 bases. Germline V gene data show CDR1 as SGHAT and CDR2 as FQNNGV. This CDR3 has 16 amino acids. With 7 bases clipped from V and 4 bases from J, the junction kept 13 bases outside the gene matches. The CDR3 protein is CASTPSGGSIYNEQFF. The CDR3 DNA reads TGTGCCAGCACTCCAAGCGGCGGGAGTATTTACAATGAGCAGTTCTTC.

J is TRBJ2-3 and V is TRBV5-1; 9 bases are shared with TRBD2. CDR3 size: 16 residues. Germline lookup yields CDR1 SGHRS and CDR2 YFSETQ. Trimming removed 4 bases from V and 0 bases from J; junction bases left unmatched: 6. CDR3 DNA sequence: TGCGCCAGCAGCCCCCCGGGACTAGCCAGCACAGATACGCAGTATTTT. This sequence encodes CASSPPGLASTDTQYF.

The V call is TRBV28, the J call TRBJ1-2, with 11 bases identical to TRBD1. This CDR3 region has 15 residues. J lost 4 bases, V lost 3 bases, and 4 bases had no gene match. From germline, CDR1 is MDHEN and CDR2 SYDVKM. The CDR3 DNA is TGTGCCAGCAGTTTGGGACAGGGGGATCGCTATGGCTACACCTTC. This gives the protein CASSLGQGDRYGYTF.

The J gene is TRBJ2-3, the V gene TRBV7-2, with D tentatively TRBD1 (6 bases). CDR1 is SGHTA, CDR2 FQGNSA, per germline. Trimming pared 0 bases from V and 9 bases from J, leaving 7 bases between. This CDR3 spans 12 amino acids. The CDR3, as DNA: TGTGCCAGCAGCTTAGCGACAGGAACGCAGTATTTT. Its protein product is CASSLATGTQYF.

The chain recombines TRBV30 with TRBJ1-4; a weak D match, TRBD1 (5 bases). The V end was cut by 2 bases, the J end by 7 bases, with 11 bases between. The CDR3 runs 13 residues. Germline V gene data show CDR1 as GTSNPN and CDR2 as SVGIG (reference sequence). The CDR3 nucleotides read TGTGCCTGGAGTCGATTCGGGGGTGAAAAACTGTTTTTT. Its translation is CAWSRFGGEKLFF.

The genes are TRBV9 and TRBJ1-6, with 7 positions matching TRBD1. Germline values: CDR1 SGDLS, CDR2 YYNGEE. This CDR3 is built from 15 residues. J was trimmed by 7 bases and V by 0 bases; bases with no gene match: 4. CDR3: CASSVGIGGNSPLHF. The CDR3 bases are TGTGCCAGCAGCGTAGGGATAGGGGGCAATTCACCCCTCCACTTT.

This sequence joins TRBV6-4 and TRBJ2-7; 9 bases agree with TRBD1. The V gene end was trimmed by 7 bases and the J gene end by 0 bases; junction bases not matched to a gene: 7. In germline, CDR1 is MRHNA, CDR2 SNTAGT. There are 15 residues in the CDR3. CDR3 residues: CASIRDRDSSYEQYF. Written as DNA, the CDR3 is TGTGCCAGCATTCGGGACAGGGATAGCTCCTACGAGCAGTACTTC.

V and J are TRBV10-3 and TRBJ1-1, with TRBD1 identical over 7 bases. The germline V gene encodes CDR1 ENHRY and CDR2 SYGVKD. V lost 2 bases and J lost 2; bases outside the gene matches: 2. The CDR3 runs 14 residues. CDR3 DNA sequence: TGTGCCATCAGTGAGAGACAGGGTAACACTGAAGCTTTCTTT. As protein: CAISERQGNTEAFF.